The next 3 T cell receptor beta chains were all read from a single sample in a study of cytomegalovirus exposure and HLA in healthy donors (dated by TCRdb to 2016 to 2017). The library was built by means of the immunoSEQ multiplex PCR assay. A mixture of 60 forward primers for TCR Vbeta segments and 13 reverse primers for TCR Jbeta segments was used in the multiplex PCR. The immuneACCESS repertoire file appears here via TCRdb, limited to in-frame rearrangements. These files lack a portion of the clones; in checked studies, under half of the deficit traces to unresolved V genes, and the cause of the others is not known. For this sample there are 120,000 or so clones; less than 20% appear just once. In total, the top ten clones hold under 2.5% of the sample. Sequenced material: PBMCs. These receptors all stem from a woman between 18 and 29 years old in good health and CMV-seronegative.

The J gene is TRBJ1-1, the V gene TRBV6-1; D remains unclear. CDR1 and CDR2 (germline): MNHNS, SASEGT. V lost 3 bases and J 5 bases, leaving 16 bases between the germline ends. The CDR3 has 15 amino acids. CDR3 sequence: CASSESGRSRTEAFF. DNA of the CDR3: TGTGCCAGCAGTGAGTCGGGGAGGAGTCGAACTGAAGCTTTCTTT.

The chain carries TRBV2 and TRBJ2-1, with TRBD1 matching over 8 bases. V was pared by 4 bases and J by 9 bases, with 11 bases of the junction left unmatched. Germline CDR1 and CDR2: SNHLY and FYNNEI. The CDR3 runs to 15 residues. The CDR3 is CASSAGRGLRGEQFF. DNA of the CDR3: TGTGCCAGCAGTGCGGGCAGGGGGCTTCGTGGTGAGCAGTTCTTC.

V is TRBV5-1 and J is TRBJ2-7, with 13 nucleotides matching TRBD2. V trimming: 4 bases; J trimming: 2 bases; junction bases outside the gene matches: 6. CDR3 length: 16 residues. Per the germline V gene, CDR1 is SGHRS and CDR2 is YFSETQ. Here the CDR3 DNA reads TGCGCCAGCAGCCAGGGACTAGCGGGGAATACCTACGAGCAGTACTTC. Protein product: CASSQGLAGNTYEQYF.